Following are 21 T cell receptor beta chains from one sample sequenced in a study of identical twins. TCRdb re-called the 5' RACE reads with MiXCR, one entry per CDR3 protein. Of roughly 250,000 distinct CDR3 sequences in the sample, over 12% were seen once. What was sequenced was memory (CD45RO+) T cells sorted from blood. The receptors stem from a woman under 30 in good health.

This clonotype was detected many times. The chain couples TRBV5-1 to TRBJ2-7, with 8 bases fitting TRBD1. From germline, CDR1 is SGHRS and CDR2 YFSETQ. Trimming at V came to 3 bases and at J to 0 bases, leaving 11 bases not matched to a gene. The length of the CDR3 is 17 residues. The CDR3 here is CASSYLQGVEGSYEQYF. The CDR3 nucleotides are TGCGCCAGCAGCTACCTACAGGGGGTAGAAGGCTCCTACGAGCAGTACTTC.

This clonotype was observed a few times. The J gene is TRBJ2-2, the V gene TRBV11-3; D might be TRBD2 (6 bases). The ends were cut back, 5 bases at V and 2 bases at J, with 12 bases in the middle. Germline CDR1 and CDR2: SGHNT and YENEEA. The CDR3 is 15 amino acids. In DNA, the CDR3 is TGTGCCAGCAGCCAAGCCGGGAGTAACACCGGGGAGCTGTTTTTT. The encoded protein is CASSQAGSNTGELFF.

This clonotype turned up a few times. The chain carries TRBV6-2 or TRBV6-3 and TRBJ2-5, with D uncertain. Looked up from germline, CDR1 is MNHEY and CDR2 is SVGEGT. V was cut by 3 bases and J by 2 bases, with 13 bases left in between. The CDR3 runs to 15 residues. Written as DNA, the CDR3 is TGTGCCAGCAGTTATGAGGCAGGACGTCAAGAGACCCAGTACTTC. This gives the protein CASSYEAGRQETQYF.

The CDR3: CASTPDRIDLGVTQYF. The CDR3 coding sequence is TGTGCCAGCACCCCGGACAGGATCGACCTTGGGGTGACCCAGTACTTC. The V call is TRBV12-3 or TRBV12-4, the J call TRBJ2-5; 7 bases line up with TRBD1. The CDR3 is 16 residues long. V shed 7 bases, J shed 7 bases, and the junction held 18 bases outside the gene matches.

The CDR3 region is CASSSRTGLAELFF. In DNA form, the CDR3 reads TGTGCCAGCAGCTCCAGGACAGGGCTGGCGGAGCTGTTTTTT. This sequence joins TRBV7-7 and TRBJ2-2, with 8 bases lining up with TRBD1. The germline V gene encodes CDR1 SSHAT and CDR2 FNYEAQ (reference sequence). With 4 bases clipped from V and 10 bases from J, the junction kept 8 bases outside the gene matches. This CDR3 comprises 14 residues.

The chain employs TRBV2 and TRBJ1-4; D perhaps matches TRBD1 (5 bases). The CDR3 loop spans 14 amino acids. Trimming removed 11 bases at V and 6 bases at J, with 19 bases between. Germline CDR1 and CDR2: SNHLY and FYNNEI. The CDR3 loop reads CASTSGYQYEKLFF. CDR3 sequence (DNA): TGTGCCTCCACGTCAGGGTACCAATATGAAAAACTGTTTTTT.

The rearrangement links TRBV11-2 to TRBJ1-3; D may be TRBD1 (5 bases). Germline V CDR1 and CDR2: SGHAT, FQNNGV. This CDR3 is built from 18 residues. The V end lost 5 bases, the J end lost 0 bases, and 20 bases lay between the germline ends. CDR3 amino acids: CASSRGSGARYSGNTIYF. The CDR3 DNA follows: TGTGCCAGCAGCCGAGGTAGCGGGGCAAGGTACTCTGGAAACACCATATATTTT.

This clonotype has at least ten counts. This chain links TRBV9 with TRBJ1-2, with 9 bases identical to TRBD1. The ends lost 4 bases at V and 8 bases at J; junction bases unmatched: 12. The CDR3 runs to 15 residues. Per germline, CDR1 SGDLS and CDR2 YYNGEE. Here the CDR3 reads CASSPRTGDRNGYTF. The DNA for the CDR3 is TGTGCCAGCAGCCCCCGGACAGGGGATAGGAACGGCTACACCTTC.

This clonotype came up many times. The chain combines TRBV11-3 with TRBJ1-3; D unresolved. CDR1 and CDR2 from the germline V gene are SGHNT and YENEEA. The CDR3 length is 13 residues. Trimming pared 4 bases from V and 8 bases from J, leaving 12 bases between. The DNA of the CDR3 is TGTGCCAGCAGCTCGTCAGGAGGGTACACCATATATTTT. This gives the protein CASSSSGGYTIYF. Filled out from reference TRBV11-3 and TRBJ1-3, the complete variable domain reads EAGVVQSPRYKIIEKKQPVAFWCNPISGHNTLYWYLQNLGQGPELLIRYENEEAVDDSQLPKDRFSAERLKGVDSTLKIQPAELGDSAVYLCASSSSGGYTIYFGEGSWLTVV.

The table lists this clonotype with a few counts. The chain combines TRBV5-1 with TRBJ1-5; 10 bases match TRBD1. Germline CDR1 is SGHRS and CDR2 is YFSETQ. The CDR3 totals 14 residues. Losses at the gene ends were 5 bases for V and 7 bases for J; bases not matched to a gene: 6. The CDR3 spells CASSYGTGEQPQHF. CDR3 nucleotide sequence: TGCGCCAGCAGTTATGGGACAGGGGAGCAGCCCCAGCATTTT.

This clonotype was detected a few times. The chain recombines TRBV20-1 with TRBJ2-1, with 8 nucleotides matching TRBD2. Germline lookup yields CDR1 DFQATT and CDR2 SNEGSKA (reference sequence). V dropped 6 bases and J dropped 8; count of bases not matched to a gene: 15. The CDR3 is made up of 15 amino acids. Written as DNA, the CDR3 is TGCAGTGCCGCTAGCGGGCCCCGAAACCCCCATGAGCAGTTCTTC. This gives the protein CSAASGPRNPHEQFF.

This clonotype was seen at least ten times. The chain combines TRBV5-8 with TRBJ2-7, with TRBD1 matching 10 bases. The V and J ends lost 2 bases and 3 bases, in that order; junction bases with no gene match: 14. The germline V gene encodes CDR1 SGHTS and CDR2 YDEGEE. The CDR3 is made up of 18 amino acids. CDR3 sequence reads: CASSFPPGQGSSVYEQYF. Written as DNA, the CDR3 is TGTGCCAGCAGCTTTCCCCCGGGACAGGGGTCTTCAGTCTACGAGCAGTACTTC. Filled out from reference TRBV5-8 and TRBJ2-7, the complete variable domain reads EAGVTQSPTHLIKTRGQQATLRCSPISGHTSVYWYQQALGLGLQFLLWYDEGEERNRGNFPPRFSGRQFPNYSSELNVNALELEDSALYLCASSFPPGQGSSVYEQYFGPGTRLTVT.

The chain uses TRBV28 and TRBJ1-1; perhaps TRBD1 as D (5 bases). Germline assignment: CDR1 MDHEN and CDR2 SYDVKM. Trimming took off 6 bases at V and 0 bases at J, with 8 bases between the two ends. This CDR3 comprises 13 residues. The CDR3 is CASRGPMNTEAFF. As DNA, the CDR3 is TGTGCCAGCAGGGGGCCGATGAACACTGAAGCTTTCTTT.

This clonotype was picked up many times. This chain connects TRBV29-1 to TRBJ2-3; the D gene could be TRBD1 or TRBD2 (6 bases each). The germline V gene has CDR1 SQVTM and CDR2 ANQGSEA. V was clipped by 4 bases and J by 2 bases, with 16 bases between them. The CDR3 is made up of 15 amino acids. The DNA for the CDR3 is TGCAGCGTTGTCTCGGGGGCAGTGATCACAGATACGCAGTATTTT. Its protein is CSVVSGAVITDTQYF.

This clonotype was seen a few times. DNA for the CDR3: TGTGCCAGCAGCCAAGATTGGGCGGGGGGGGCCCGTACGCAGTATTTT. Amino acids: CASSQDWAGGARTQYF. The J gene is TRBJ2-3, the V gene TRBV4-2, with TRBD2 matching over 9 bases. V lost 0 bases to trimming and J lost 8 bases; unmatched junction nucleotides: 9. This CDR3 has 16 amino acids. Germline assignment: CDR1 LGHNA and CDR2 YNFKEQ.

In this sample, this clonotype turned up a few times. J is TRBJ1-2 and V is TRBV6-1; TRBD1 is a possible D gene (5 bases). Germline CDR1 MNHNS, CDR2 SASEGT. The CDR3 totals 12 residues. Trimming removed 3 bases at V and 4 bases at J, with 6 bases between. The DNA of the CDR3 is TGTGCCAGCAGTGATGGGGGCTATGGCTACACCTTC. It encodes CASSDGGYGYTF.

This clonotype was recorded a few times. V and J are TRBV29-1 and TRBJ2-1, with D perhaps TRBD2 (6 bases). This CDR3 is built from 14 residues. Germline CDR1 is SQVTM and CDR2 is ANQGSEA. The V end lost 6 bases, the J end lost 9 bases, and 21 bases lay between the germline ends. CDR3 bases: TGCAGCGTCCCGGGGCACGGGGGTACGGGTGAGCAGTTCTTC. It codes for CSVPGHGGTGEQFF.

This sequence joins TRBV7-2 and TRBJ2-7; TRBD1 matches 10 bases. Germline CDR1 and CDR2: SGHTA and FQGNSA. Trimming removed 5 bases from V and 6 bases from J; junction bases left unmatched: 10. This CDR3 is built from 15 residues. CDR3 loop: CASSTTGTGVREQYF. CDR3 nucleotide sequence: TGTGCCAGCAGCACTACCGGGACAGGGGTTCGCGAGCAGTACTTC.

Only a few counts were recorded for this clonotype. CDR3 sequence: CAISESGLYLNEQFF. CDR3 bases: TGTGCCATCAGTGAGTCGGGCCTCTACCTCAATGAGCAGTTCTTC. The J gene is TRBJ2-1, the V gene TRBV10-3; unclear D gene. The CDR3 loop spans 15 amino acids. V lost 0 bases, J lost 6 bases, and 12 bases lay in between. Germline V gene sequence: CDR1 ENHRY, CDR2 SYGVKD.

This clonotype was recorded many times. The chain has TRBV6-6 and TRBJ2-7; D gene unclear. The CDR3 has 12 residues. CDR1 MNHNY and CDR2 SVGAGI come from the germline V gene (reference sequence). V lost 6 bases and J 3 bases, leaving 9 bases between the germline ends. The CDR3 region has the DNA TGTGCCAGCAGCCCTGGGGACTACGAGCAGTACTTC. Its translation: CASSPGDYEQYF.

The chain combines TRBV6-5 with TRBJ1-5, with D possibly TRBD1 on 5 matching bases. V lost 2 bases to trimming and J lost 3 bases, with 8 bases between them. The germline V gene has CDR1 MNHEY and CDR2 SVGAGI. The CDR3 totals 14 residues. CDR3: CASSYRGINQPQHF. CDR3 DNA: TGTGCCAGCAGTTACAGGGGTATCAATCAGCCCCAGCATTTT.